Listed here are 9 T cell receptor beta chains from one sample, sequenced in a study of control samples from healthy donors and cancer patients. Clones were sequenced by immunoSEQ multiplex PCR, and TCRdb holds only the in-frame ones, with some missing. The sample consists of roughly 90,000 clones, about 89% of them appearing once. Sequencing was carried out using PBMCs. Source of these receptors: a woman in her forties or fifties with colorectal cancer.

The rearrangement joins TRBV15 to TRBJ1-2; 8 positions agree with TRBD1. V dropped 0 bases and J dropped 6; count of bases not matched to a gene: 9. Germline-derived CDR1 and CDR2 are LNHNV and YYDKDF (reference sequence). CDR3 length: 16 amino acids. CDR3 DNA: TGTGCCACCAGCAGAGATGTTGATACAGGGGGGCATGGCTACACCTTC. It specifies CATSRDVDTGGHGYTF. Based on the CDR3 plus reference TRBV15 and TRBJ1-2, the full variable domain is DAMVIQNPRYQVTQFGKPVTLSCSQTLNHNVMYWYQQKSSQAPKLLFHYYDKDFNNEADTPDNFQSRRPNTSFCFLDIRSPGLGDTAMYLCATSRDVDTGGHGYTFGSGTRLTVV.

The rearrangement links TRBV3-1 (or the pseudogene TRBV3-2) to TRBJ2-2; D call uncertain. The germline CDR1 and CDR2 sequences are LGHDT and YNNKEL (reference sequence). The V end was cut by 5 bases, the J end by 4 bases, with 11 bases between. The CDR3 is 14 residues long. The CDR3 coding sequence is TGTGCCAGCAGCTACGACACCCCCACCGGGGAGCTGTTTTTT. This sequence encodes CASSYDTPTGELFF.

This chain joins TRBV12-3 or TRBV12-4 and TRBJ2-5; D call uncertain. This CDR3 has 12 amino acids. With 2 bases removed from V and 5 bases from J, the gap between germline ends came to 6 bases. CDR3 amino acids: CASSLIPETQYF. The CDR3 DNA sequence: TGTGCCAGCAGTTTAATCCCGGAGACCCAGTACTTC.

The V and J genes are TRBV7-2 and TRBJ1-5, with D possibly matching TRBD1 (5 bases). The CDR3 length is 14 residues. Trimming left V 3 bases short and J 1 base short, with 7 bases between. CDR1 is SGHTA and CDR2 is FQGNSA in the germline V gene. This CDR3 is CASSFDRSNQPQHF. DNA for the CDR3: TGTGCCAGCAGCTTTGACAGAAGCAATCAGCCCCAGCATTTT.

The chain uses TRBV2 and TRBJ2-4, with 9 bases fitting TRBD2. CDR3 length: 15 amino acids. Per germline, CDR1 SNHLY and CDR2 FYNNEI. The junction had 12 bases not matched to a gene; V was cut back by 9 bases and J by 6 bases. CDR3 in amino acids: CASVSGGLPGNIQYF. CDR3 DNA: TGTGCCAGTGTTAGCGGGGGCCTTCCCGGAAACATTCAGTACTTC.

The DNA for the CDR3 is TGTGCCAGCAGCCGGGACGGTACATTCTCGGAGCTGTTTTTT. Amino acids: CASSRDGTFSELFF. This chain joins TRBV14 and TRBJ2-2; D assignment may be TRBD1 or TRBD2 (5 bases each). Germline lookup yields CDR1 SGHDN and CDR2 FVKESK. The CDR3 covers 14 residues. V was cut by 4 bases and J by 10 bases, with 16 bases left in between. Filled out from reference TRBV14 and TRBJ2-2, the complete variable domain reads EAGVTQFPSHSVIEKGQTVTLRCDPISGHDNLYWYRRVMGKEIKFLLHFVKESKQDESGMPNNRFLAERTGGTYSTLKVQPAELEDSGVYFCASSRDGTFSELFFGEGSRLTVL.

The CDR3 DNA follows: TGTGCCAGCAGTGAAGCGGCAGGGGGTACACCCCTCCACTTT. Its protein product is CASSEAAGGTPLHF. The V and J genes are TRBV2 and TRBJ1-6; the match to TRBD1 covers 7 bases. In germline, CDR1 is SNHLY, CDR2 FYNNEI. V was pared by 0 bases and J by 11 bases, with 4 bases of the junction left unmatched. The CDR3 loop spans 14 amino acids.

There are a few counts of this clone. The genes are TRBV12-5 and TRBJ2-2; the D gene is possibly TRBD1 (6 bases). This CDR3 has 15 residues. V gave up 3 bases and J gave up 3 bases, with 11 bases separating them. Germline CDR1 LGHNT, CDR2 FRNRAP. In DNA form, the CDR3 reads TGTGCTAGTGGTTTCACAGGGTCAGACACCGGGGAGCTGTTTTTT. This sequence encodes CASGFTGSDTGELFF.

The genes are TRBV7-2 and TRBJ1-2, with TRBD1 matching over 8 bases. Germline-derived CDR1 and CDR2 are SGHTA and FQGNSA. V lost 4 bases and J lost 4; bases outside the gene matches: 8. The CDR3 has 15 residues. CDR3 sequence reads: CASSSRTGKGYGYTF. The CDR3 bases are TGTGCCAGCAGCTCAAGGACAGGGAAAGGCTATGGCTACACCTTC.